These 26 T cell receptor beta chains originate from one sample sequenced in a study of Graves' ophthalmopathy and Graves' hyperthyroidism. RNA transcripts served as template for amplifying TCR beta CDR3 sequences. After a first-round RT-PCR with HTBI primers, a second-round multiplex PCR was run. TCRdb re-called the multiplex PCR reads through MiXCR, storing one row per CDR3 protein. Of 200,000 to 250,000 distinct CDR3 sequences in the sample, approximately 29% were seen once. What was sequenced was peripheral blood. Receptor source: a man in his fifties with Graves' ophthalmopathy.

This clonotype was counted many times. The chain employs TRBV6-2 or TRBV6-3 and TRBJ2-6; the D is unclear. There are 16 residues in the CDR3. Trimming took off 2 bases at V and 0 bases at J, with 8 bases between the two ends. Germline CDR1 is MNHEY and CDR2 is SVGEGT. In DNA form, the CDR3 reads TGTGCCAGCAGTTACGGGCAGAGCTCTGGGGCCAACGTCCTGACTTTC. Protein: CASSYGQSSGANVLTF.

This clonotype was detected many times. The rearrangement joins TRBV28 to TRBJ2-7; 14 nucleotides agree with TRBD2. This CDR3 spans 17 amino acids. The germline V gene encodes CDR1 MDHEN and CDR2 SYDVKM. The V segment lost 4 bases and the J segment 1 base; nucleotides outside the gene matches: 6. CDR3 in DNA: TGTGCCAGCAGTTCAGGGACTAGCGGGAGTGAATCCTACGAGCAGTACTTC. This translates into CASSSGTSGSESYEQYF. Filled out from reference TRBV28 and TRBJ2-7, the complete variable domain reads DVKVTQSSRYLVKRTGEKVFLECVQDMDHENMFWYRQDPGLGLRLIYFSYDVKMKEKGDIPEGYSVSREKKERFSLILESASTNQTSMYLCASSSGTSGSESYEQYFGPGTRLTVT.

This clonotype was picked up many times. The V and J genes are TRBV6-1 and TRBJ2-7; TRBD2 might be the D (6 bases). The CDR3 has 14 residues. The ends were cut back, 6 bases at V and 2 bases at J, with 14 bases in the middle. Germline CDR1 and CDR2: MNHNS and SASEGT. The CDR3: CASRRTTGAYEQYF. CDR3 bases: TGTGCCAGCAGAAGGACTACAGGCGCCTACGAGCAGTACTTC.

The chain uses TRBV6-2 or TRBV6-3 and TRBJ1-5, with 9 bases matching TRBD1. The CDR3 spans 11 residues. J lost 11 bases, V lost 8 bases, and 4 bases had no gene match. Germline values: CDR1 MNHEY, CDR2 SVGEGT. CDR3 region: CASGDRATQHF. CDR3 DNA sequence: TGTGCCAGCGGGGACAGGGCGACCCAGCATTTT.

In this sample, this clonotype turned up many times. The CDR3: CASKGVGTGDYEQYF. CDR3 sequence (DNA): TGTGCCAGCAAGGGGGTGGGGACAGGAGATTACGAGCAGTACTTC. The chain links TRBV28 to TRBJ2-7; 8 positions match TRBD1. This CDR3 comprises 15 residues. The germline CDR1 and CDR2 sequences are MDHEN and SYDVKM. Trimming cost V 7 bases and J 4 bases; bases outside gene matches: 12.

This clonotype showed up many times. The chain couples TRBV7-9 to TRBJ1-2, with D maybe TRBD1 (5 bases). The CDR3 contains 13 residues. CDR1 and CDR2 from the germline V gene are SEHNR and FQNEAQ (reference sequence). Trimming took 2 bases from V and 6 from J, leaving 10 bases between them. CDR3 sequence: CASSLRDGNGYTF. CDR3 sequence (DNA): TGTGCCAGCAGCTTACGGGACGGAAATGGCTACACCTTC.

This clonotype was recorded many times. The rearrangement links TRBV7-6 to TRBJ2-4; D unclear. The CDR3 length is 18 residues. Germline V gene sequence: CDR1 SGHVS, CDR2 FNYEAQ. Trimming left V 1 base short and J 0 bases short, with 16 bases between. CDR3 DNA sequence: TGTGCCAGCAGCTTAGGTGTGGGCTTACCTCTAGCCAAAAACATTCAGTACTTC. Protein: CASSLGVGLPLAKNIQYF.

This clonotype was counted ten times or more. J is TRBJ1-6 and V is TRBV12-3 or TRBV12-4; possibly TRBD1 for D (5 bases). The V end was cut by 3 bases, the J end by 9 bases, with 12 bases between. The length of the CDR3 is 14 residues. Written as DNA, the CDR3 is TGTGCCAGCAGTTTCGGCAGGGTGGGTTCACCCCTCCACTTT. This translates into CASSFGRVGSPLHF.

This clonotype was counted at least ten times. The rearrangement links TRBV7-2 to TRBJ2-3; D is unclear. Trimming cost V 1 base and J 2 bases, with 10 bases left between them. Germline CDR1 and CDR2: SGHTA and FQGNSA. This CDR3 has 15 amino acids. CDR3 nucleotides: TGTGCCAGCAGCTTAGTTGCGAAACACACAGATACGCAGTATTTT. Translating it yields CASSLVAKHTDTQYF.

This clonotype was found many times. The rearrangement links TRBV6-4 to TRBJ1-1, with TRBD1 identical over 7 bases. Per germline, CDR1 MRHNA and CDR2 SNTAGT. The CDR3 runs to 18 residues. The V segment lost 6 bases and the J segment 0 bases; nucleotides outside the gene matches: 16. The CDR3 here is CASSPFSNSRGMNTEAFF. In nucleotides, the CDR3 is TGTGCCAGCAGCCCCTTTTCCAACAGCAGGGGGATGAACACTGAAGCTTTCTTT.

This clonotype was detected ten times or more. Here the CDR3 DNA reads TGTGCCAGCAGTGATCGGGGACAGGAGTACTACGAGCAGTACTTC. The encoded protein is CASSDRGQEYYEQYF. The V gene is TRBV6-1, the J gene TRBJ2-7, with 8 bases lining up with TRBD1. V lost 3 bases to trimming and J lost 3 bases; unmatched junction nucleotides: 7. This CDR3 is 15 amino acids long. The germline CDR1 and CDR2 sequences are MNHNS and SASEGT.

This clonotype was seen repeatedly, ten times or more. The V call is TRBV6-5, the J call TRBJ2-7, with 10 bases aligning to TRBD1. After removal of 0 bases from V and 5 bases from J, the junction contained 7 bases not matched to a gene. The CDR3 loop spans 16 amino acids. Germline CDR1 MNHEY, CDR2 SVGAGI. The CDR3 loop is CASSYSRQGARHEQYF. CDR3 sequence (DNA): TGTGCCAGCAGTTACTCGAGACAGGGGGCGAGGCACGAGCAGTACTTC.

In this sample, this clonotype turned up many times. This chain connects TRBV20-1 to TRBJ2-7; weak D call: TRBD1 (6 bases). V dropped 6 bases and J dropped 4 bases, with 16 bases sitting between them. Per the germline V gene, CDR1 is DFQATT and CDR2 is SNEGSKA (reference sequence). This CDR3 comprises 13 residues. CDR3 sequence (DNA): TGCAGTGCCCGTCCTACAGGGAATTACGAGCAGTACTTC. Residues: CSARPTGNYEQYF.

In this sample, this clonotype turned up many times. This sequence joins TRBV2 and TRBJ2-3; TRBD2 matches 10 bases. The CDR3 extends over 18 amino acids. J gave up 11 bases and V 6 bases, and 23 bases lay outside the gene matches. CDR1 is SNHLY and CDR2 is FYNNEI in the germline V gene. The CDR3 DNA reads as TGTGCCAGCAGCCCTCCGTCAGCGGGAGGGACCCTGGGTCGGGGGCAGTATTTT. Translating gives CASSPPSAGGTLGRGQYF.

This clonotype appeared many times. This chain links TRBV28 with TRBJ2-5; D may be TRBD1 (5 bases). CDR1 MDHEN and CDR2 SYDVKM come from the germline V gene. With 3 bases removed from V and 7 bases from J, the gap between germline ends came to 12 bases. CDR3 length: 13 residues. The CDR3 region is CASSFSRGGTQYF. In DNA, the CDR3 is TGTGCCAGCAGTTTTAGTAGGGGTGGGACCCAGTACTTC.

This clonotype was detected ten times or more. This chain connects TRBV6-2 or TRBV6-3 to TRBJ2-2, with D perhaps matching TRBD1 or TRBD2 (7 bases each). Trimming took 4 bases from V and 4 from J, leaving 13 bases between them. The CDR3 contains 15 residues. Germline lookup yields CDR1 MNHEY and CDR2 SVGEGT. The chain's CDR3 is CASSSQGGFTGELFF. In DNA form, the CDR3 reads TGTGCCAGCAGTTCTCAGGGGGGGTTCACCGGGGAGCTGTTTTTT.

The chain is built from TRBV6-2 or TRBV6-3 and TRBJ2-7; D is undetermined. With 4 bases removed from V and 1 base from J, the gap between germline ends came to 11 bases. Germline CDR1 MNHEY, CDR2 SVGEGT. This CDR3 contains 14 residues. This CDR3 reads CASSLAIGSYEQYF. The CDR3 DNA follows: TGTGCCAGCAGTTTGGCGATCGGATCCTACGAGCAGTACTTC.

This clonotype has a count of ten or more. This rearrangement joins TRBV27 to TRBJ1-1; tentative D call: TRBD1 (6 bases). The V end lost 3 bases, the J end lost 0 bases, and 11 bases lay between the germline ends. Per the germline V gene, CDR1 is MNHEY and CDR2 is SMNVEV (reference sequence). This CDR3 has 15 residues. The CDR3: CASSLYRAMNTEAFF. The CDR3 DNA reads TGTGCCAGCAGTTTGTACAGGGCAATGAACACTGAAGCTTTCTTT.

Many counts were recorded for this clonotype. The DNA of the CDR3 is TGCAGCGTTGCCGGACTAGCGGCAACCGGGGAGCTGTTTTTT. It specifies CSVAGLAATGELFF. The chain is built from TRBV29-1 and TRBJ2-2, with 10 bases that match TRBD2. This CDR3 has 14 residues. J lost 5 bases, V lost 4 bases, and 4 bases had no gene match. Germline CDR1 reads SQVTM; CDR2 reads ANQGSEA.

This clonotype was seen at least ten times. The chain uses TRBV5-4 and TRBJ2-7, with 10 bases that match TRBD1. The CDR3 consists of 18 residues. Germline V lookup: CDR1 SGHNT, CDR2 YYREEE (reference sequence). V shed 3 bases, J shed 0 bases, and the junction held 12 bases outside the gene matches. CDR3 residues: CASSYDPGQGLSSYEQYF. The DNA for the CDR3 is TGTGCCAGCAGCTACGACCCGGGACAGGGGCTGAGCTCCTACGAGCAGTACTTC. Filled out from reference TRBV5-4 and TRBJ2-7, the complete variable domain reads ETGVTQSPTHLIKTRGQQVTLRCSSQSGHNTVSWYQQALGQGPQFIFQYYREEENGRGNFPPRFSGLQFPNYSSELNVNALELDDSALYLCASSYDPGQGLSSYEQYFGPGTRLTVT.

This clonotype was detected many times. The genes are TRBV28 and TRBJ1-1; D remains unclear. V lost 5 bases and J 5 bases, leaving 18 bases between the germline ends. The germline V gene has CDR1 MDHEN and CDR2 SYDVKM. The length of the CDR3 is 15 residues. The DNA of the CDR3 is TGTGCCAGCAGTGGAGGAGCTGATTTGGGGACTGAAGCTTTCTTT. It codes for CASSGGADLGTEAFF.

This clonotype has at least ten counts. This chain links TRBV6-2 or TRBV6-3 with TRBJ2-1; D perhaps matches TRBD2 (6 bases). The CDR3 consists of 12 residues. The V end lost 7 bases, the J end lost 10 bases, and 14 bases lay between the germline ends. Germline V gene data show CDR1 as MNHEY and CDR2 as SVGEGT. In DNA form, the CDR3 reads TGTGCCAGCAACGACCGGACTAAGGAGCAGTTCTTC. It encodes CASNDRTKEQFF.

The V and J genes are TRBV6-5 and TRBJ2-5; D may be TRBD2 (6 bases). The CDR3 extends over 17 amino acids. The germline gives CDR1 MNHEY, CDR2 SVGAGI. V gave up 6 bases and J gave up 2 bases, with 22 bases separating them. CDR3 region: CASSLLGWASEQETQYF. The DNA of the CDR3 is TGTGCCAGCAGCTTACTAGGTTGGGCTAGCGAACAAGAGACCCAGTACTTC.

This clonotype appeared many times. This chain joins TRBV9 and TRBJ2-5; D ambiguous. CDR1 is SGDLS and CDR2 is YYNGEE in the germline V gene. CDR3 length equals 15 residues. Between the trimmed V and J ends, which lost 2 bases and 1 base, there was a span of 12 bases. CDR3 bases: TGTGCCAGCAGCGTCGGGCAGGCGTTCCAAGAGACCCAGTACTTC. As protein: CASSVGQAFQETQYF.

In its sample, this clonotype was seen many times. The chain recombines TRBV24-1 with TRBJ1-5; D not certain. The CDR3 loop spans 14 amino acids. Per the germline V gene, CDR1 is KGHDR and CDR2 is SFDVKD. The V gene lost 2 bases and the J gene lost 0 bases, with 4 bases spanning the gap. The CDR3 loop reads CATSDSFSNQPQHF. The CDR3 bases are TGTGCCACCAGTGATTCCTTTAGCAATCAGCCCCAGCATTTT.

The V gene is TRBV28, the J gene TRBJ2-5, with D unresolved. Between the trimmed V and J ends, which lost 2 bases and 0 bases, there was a span of 7 bases. The CDR3 has 14 residues. CDR1 is MDHEN, CDR2 SYDVKM, per germline. CDR3 nucleotides: TGTGCCAGCAGTTTAGAGCAGTACCAAGAGACCCAGTACTTC. Amino acid sequence: CASSLEQYQETQYF. Together with reference TRBV28 and TRBJ2-5, the CDR3 gives the full variable domain: DVKVTQSSRYLVKRTGEKVFLECVQDMDHENMFWYRQDPGLGLRLIYFSYDVKMKEKGDIPEGYSVSREKKERFSLILESASTNQTSMYLCASSLEQYQETQYFGPGTRLLVL.